These 27 T cell receptor beta chains were all obtained from the same sample, sequenced in a study of shared clonotypes between healthy human individuals (dated by TCRdb to the early 2020s). The library was obtained by the immunoSEQ multiplex PCR assay. This immuneACCESS table, as held by TCRdb, lists in-frame sequences with V and J called but not all clones. Of the missing ones, under half trace to an unresolved V gene in checked studies; the others have no known cause. This sample gives about 1 million clones in total; approximately 68% of them show up just once. The leading ten clones occupy over 1.3% of the sample. Sample: memory CD4+ T cells sorted from blood. The cell subset or site label corresponds to: CD45RA-negative fraction. All receptors come from a young man in good health.

This clone has more than one count but fewer than ten. The chain recombines TRBV21-1 with TRBJ1-1; TRBD1 was called by the table and not checked on the DNA. TRBV21-1 is labeled a pseudogene. This CDR3 has 15 amino acids. Here the CDR3 DNA reads TGTGCCAGCAGCCCGGGACAGGGAATTTGGACTGAAGCTTTCTTT. Protein product: CASSPGQGIWTEAFF.

The chain's CDR3 is CASSPGTSGGEQYF. CDR3 sequence (DNA): TGTGCCAGCAGCCCCGGGACTAGCGGTGGCGAGCAGTACTTC. The rearrangement links TRBV4-2 to TRBJ2-7, with 11 positions matching TRBD2. Trimming took 4 bases from V and 6 from J; bases not matched to a gene: 5. Germline V lookup: CDR1 LGHNA, CDR2 YNFKEQ. This CDR3 is 14 amino acids long.

The chain couples TRBV5-6 to TRBJ2-1; possible D gene TRBD1, 5 bases. The CDR3 is made up of 15 amino acids. Trimming stripped 2 bases from V and 0 bases from J, with 9 bases between. Germline V gene sequence: CDR1 SGHDT, CDR2 YYEEEE. CDR3 nucleotides: TGTGCCAGCAGCTTTCGCAGGGACTCCTACAATGAGCAGTTCTTC. Translated: CASSFRRDSYNEQFF. Full variable domain (rest looked up from reference TRBV5-6 and TRBJ2-1): DAGVTQSPTHLIKTRGQQVTLRCSPKSGHDTVSWYQQALGQGPQFIFQYYEEEERQRGNFPDRFSGHQFPNYSSELNVNALLLGDSALYLCASSFRRDSYNEQFFGPGTRLTVL.

V and J are TRBV5-8 and TRBJ2-1, with a tentative D call TRBD2 (5 bases). The CDR3 runs to 16 residues. Deletions cut 1 base from V and 5 bases from J, with 16 bases between. Germline V gene lookup returns CDR1 SGHTS and CDR2 YDEGEE. The CDR3 region has the DNA TGTGCCAGCAGCTTGTTTAGGGAGATACGCCACAATGAGCAGTTCTTC. Amino acids: CASSLFREIRHNEQFF.

This clone was recorded a few times. The chain employs TRBV2 and TRBJ2-7; D perhaps matches TRBD1 (6 bases). Trimming pared 3 bases from V and 7 bases from J, leaving 13 bases between. There are 13 residues in the CDR3. CDR1 and CDR2 from the germline V gene are SNHLY and FYNNEI. Here the CDR3 DNA reads TGTGCCAGCAGTGATTGGGGGCCCGGTGAGCAGTACTTC. Encoded protein: CASSDWGPGEQYF.

The V and J genes are TRBV6-1 and TRBJ1-2; perhaps TRBD1 as D (6 bases). The germline gives CDR1 MNHNS, CDR2 SASEGT. V was cut by 4 bases and J by 7 bases, with 13 bases left in between. The CDR3 contains 13 residues. The CDR3 loop is CASSGQVNGGYTF. CDR3 nucleotide sequence: TGTGCCAGCAGTGGACAGGTCAACGGTGGCTACACCTTC.

This chain links TRBV27 with TRBJ2-7; D unresolved. The V and J ends lost 8 bases and 6 bases respectively, with 17 bases between them. The CDR3 length is 13 residues. Germline CDR1 MNHEY, CDR2 SMNVEV (reference sequence). The CDR3 spells CASGVARPTEQYF. In DNA, the CDR3 is TGTGCCAGCGGGGTGGCCCGACCTACCGAGCAGTACTTC.

This clone has ten or more counts. V usage is TRBV4-3 and J usage is TRBJ2-1; 12 bases are shared with TRBD2. There are 15 residues in the CDR3. Trimming at V came to 1 base and at J to 11 bases, leaving 6 bases not matched to a gene. In germline, CDR1 is LGHNA, CDR2 YSLEER. The CDR3 reads CASSQALAGGPKQFF. CDR3 in DNA: TGCGCCAGCAGCCAAGCTCTAGCGGGAGGGCCCAAGCAGTTCTTC.

The gene calls are TRBV4-3 and TRBJ1-3; no definite D call. The CDR3 has 15 residues. Germline-derived CDR1 and CDR2 are LGHNA and YSLEER. V was trimmed by 0 bases and J by 8 bases, leaving 14 bases between them. In nucleotides, the CDR3 is TGCGCCAGCAGCCAAGATGTAACGGACGGGGACACCATATATTTT. This gives the protein CASSQDVTDGDTIYF.

This clone was counted between two and nine times. The J gene is TRBJ1-1, the V gene TRBV6-5; maybe TRBD1 (6 bases). The CDR3 loop spans 14 amino acids. V was pared by 6 bases and J by 1 base, with 12 bases between. From germline, CDR1 is MNHEY and CDR2 SVGAGI. The CDR3 DNA sequence: TGTGCCAGCAGCCGGGACATAGCGAACACTGAAGCTTTCTTT. This sequence encodes CASSRDIANTEAFF.

This clone was seen more than once but under ten times. The chain uses TRBV7-9 and TRBJ1-1, with 9 positions matching TRBD1. Germline CDR1 is SEHNR and CDR2 is FQNEAQ (reference sequence). This CDR3 is 16 amino acids long. Trimming took 2 bases from V and 4 from J; bases not matched to a gene: 8. The CDR3 is CASSLRSQGASTEAFF. In DNA, the CDR3 is TGTGCCAGCAGCTTAAGGTCACAGGGGGCGAGCACTGAAGCTTTCTTT.

V usage is TRBV19 and J usage is TRBJ1-4, with 7 bases aligning to TRBD1. The CDR3 is made up of 14 amino acids. With 4 bases clipped from V and 8 bases from J, the junction kept 7 bases outside the gene matches. CDR1 is LNHDA and CDR2 is SQIVND in the germline V gene (reference sequence). In nucleotides, the CDR3 is TGTGCCAGTAGTACCACAGGGGCGGACGAAAAACTGTTTTTT. Translating it yields CASSTTGADEKLFF.

The chain joins TRBV5-1 to TRBJ1-3; the D is unclear. The V end lost 1 base, the J end lost 0 bases, and 8 bases lay between the germline ends. CDR3 length: 15 amino acids. CDR1 is SGHRS and CDR2 is YFSETQ in the germline V gene. CDR3 amino acids: CASSLTVSSGNTIYF. The CDR3 nucleotides are TGCGCCAGCAGCTTGACTGTAAGCTCTGGAAACACCATATATTTT.

To note about this clone: Other DNA sequences of this sample code for an identical CDR3. V and J are TRBV30 and TRBJ2-5, with a possible D match to TRBD1 (5 bases). The V gene lost 3 bases and the J gene lost 1 base, with 9 bases spanning the gap. From germline, CDR1 is GTSNPN and CDR2 SVGIG (reference sequence). The CDR3 runs to 13 residues. The CDR3 DNA follows: TGTGCCTGGAGCCGAGACAGCCAAGAGACCCAGTACTTC. This translates into CAWSRDSQETQYF.

The genes are TRBV11-3 and TRBJ1-5; D gene ambiguous. V was clipped by 2 bases and J by 3 bases, with 5 bases between them. This CDR3 spans 13 amino acids. Germline-derived CDR1 and CDR2 are SGHNT and YENEEA. CDR3 residues: CASSLRINQPQHF. The CDR3 nucleotides are TGTGCCAGCAGCTTACGGATCAATCAGCCCCAGCATTTT.

This clone came up a few times. The rearrangement links TRBV27 to TRBJ2-7; D may be TRBD2 (6 bases). The CDR3 runs to 14 residues. CDR1 and CDR2 from the germline V gene are MNHEY and SMNVEV (reference sequence). Trimming removed 5 bases from V and 3 bases from J, with 14 bases in between. The CDR3, as DNA: TGTGCCAGCAGTCCCGGGACTTTTTTCTACGAGCAGTACTTC. Amino acids: CASSPGTFFYEQYF.

This clone was counted between two and nine times. Other DNA variants within this sample encode the same CDR3. The V call is TRBV6-1, the J call TRBJ2-2; TRBD2 aligns across 7 bases. This CDR3 comprises 15 residues. CDR1 and CDR2 (germline): MNHNS, SASEGT. The trim removed 0 bases at V and 4 bases at J, leaving 2 bases unmatched. In DNA form, the CDR3 reads TGTGCCAGCAGTGAAGCGGGGGGGACCACCGGGGAGCTGTTTTTT. As protein: CASSEAGGTTGELFF.

The J gene is TRBJ1-1, the V gene TRBV4-2; TRBD1 might be the D (5 bases). This CDR3 spans 14 amino acids. Germline CDR1 LGHNA, CDR2 YNFKEQ. V lost 4 bases and J lost 0, with 9 bases in between. CDR3 coding DNA: TGTGCCAGCAGCCCGGACAACATGAACACTGAAGCTTTCTTT. Translating gives CASSPDNMNTEAFF.

CDR3 region: CASRRGLGNTIYF. CDR3 in DNA: TGTGCCAGCCGCCGGGGGCTTGGAAACACCATATATTTT. This chain joins TRBV7-9 and TRBJ1-3, with a weak D call TRBD1 (6 bases). The V gene's germline CDR1 is SEHNR and CDR2 FQNEAQ (reference sequence). Trimming removed 8 bases at V and 3 bases at J, with 11 bases between. The CDR3 is made up of 13 amino acids.

This clone came up once. This chain connects TRBV28 to TRBJ1-2; D may be TRBD1 (5 bases). This CDR3 comprises 12 residues. Trimming shortened V by 6 bases and J by 3 bases, and 8 bases separated the two germline ends. CDR1 and CDR2 (germline): MDHEN, SYDVKM. The CDR3 DNA reads TGTGCCAGCAGGCAGGGATACTATGGCTACACCTTC. Its translation: CASRQGYYGYTF.

This chain joins TRBV4-3 and TRBJ2-1; D not resolved. There are 12 residues in the CDR3. V was pared by 4 bases and J by 3 bases, with 4 bases between. Germline CDR1 LGHNA, CDR2 YSLEER. CDR3 sequence (DNA): TGCGCCAGCAGCCGCAACTACAATGAGCAGTTCTTC. This encodes CASSRNYNEQFF.

This clone was detected only a few times. Other DNA variants within this sample encode the same CDR3. V usage is TRBV5-1 and J usage is TRBJ2-3; no clear D gene. The CDR3 sequence is 16 residues long. Per germline, CDR1 SGHRS and CDR2 YFSETQ. Trimming left V 4 bases short and J 1 base short, with 16 bases between. CDR3: CASSPPSGGGTDTQYF. In nucleotides, the CDR3 is TGCGCCAGCAGCCCCCCTTCGGGTGGAGGCACAGATACGCAGTATTTT.

This chain connects TRBV30 to TRBJ1-3; 8 bases agree with TRBD1. The V segment lost 1 base and the J segment 3 bases; nucleotides outside the gene matches: 5. The CDR3 spans 15 residues. Germline V gene data show CDR1 as GTSNPN and CDR2 as SVGIG (reference sequence). Here the CDR3 reads CAWSGGRGHGNTIYF. CDR3 bases: TGTGCCTGGAGTGGTGGCAGGGGGCATGGAAACACCATATATTTT.

The table lists this clone with a few counts. The chain carries TRBV2 and TRBJ1-1; D call uncertain. The germline V and J ends were trimmed by 2 bases and 7 bases, with 8 bases remaining between them. The CDR3 length is 12 residues. CDR1 is SNHLY, CDR2 FYNNEI, per germline. CDR3: CASSETRLEAFF. For the CDR3, the DNA is TGTGCCAGCAGTGAAACCCGCCTTGAAGCTTTCTTT.

Worth noting for this clone: Other DNA sequences of this sample code for an identical CDR3. The CDR3 DNA reads as TGCAGCGTGGCGGGACAAATGAACACTGAAGCTTTCTTT. Its translation is CSVAGQMNTEAFF. V gene TRBV29-1 combines with J gene TRBJ1-1; TRBD1 is a possible D gene (6 bases). CDR3 length: 13 residues. CDR1 and CDR2 (germline): SQVTM, ANQGSEA. Trimming cost V 6 bases and J 0 bases, with 11 bases left between them.

CDR3 nucleotide sequence: TGTGCCAGCAGCTTTGGGCAGGAATTTTACAATGAGCAGTTCTTC. Protein product: CASSFGQEFYNEQFF. The V and J genes are TRBV5-6 and TRBJ2-1; D is uncertain. The CDR3 totals 15 residues. V was clipped by 2 bases and J by 4 bases, with 13 bases between them. Germline V lookup: CDR1 SGHDT, CDR2 YYEEEE.

V usage is TRBV29-1 and J usage is TRBJ1-3; D is undetermined. In germline, CDR1 is SQVTM, CDR2 ANQGSEA. V was cut by 4 bases and J by 0 bases, with 7 bases left in between. The length of the CDR3 is 13 residues. The CDR3 DNA sequence: TGCAGCGTTGCCCGAAACTCTGGAAACACCATATATTTT. Protein product: CSVARNSGNTIYF.